The clone carrying this T cell receptor beta chain was observed a handful of times. Its antigen is unidentified. Together with thyroid ultrasound, orbital computed tomography, serum thyroxine and TRAb, clinical symptoms were used for diagnoses. This entry comes from a study of T cells in Graves' hyperthyroidism and ophthalmopathy. Notes on the study in general: For ophthalmopathy, model prediction preceded onset by a median roughly 6.3 months. Classification by a 13 V-J model distinguished ophthalmopathy from stable hyperthyroidism.

The CDR3 totals 16 residues. Germline assignment: CDR1 LGHDT and CDR2 YNNKEL (reference sequence). V gave up 1 base and J gave up 9 bases, with 19 bases separating them. Amplified TCR beta CDR3 regions derived from RNA transcripts. The HTBI primer set was used in a first-round RT-PCR of the TCR CDR3. TCRdb reprocessed the multiplex PCR reads via MiXCR and lists one record per CDR3 protein. The sample consists of about 210,000 distinct CDR3 sequences, 15% to 20% of them appearing once. V gene TRBV3-1 combines with J gene TRBJ2-1; D assignment may be TRBD1 or TRBD2 (5 bases each). The sequenced sample consisted of blood. This TCR was sampled from a man aged 45-65 years with Graves' hyperthyroidism. CDR3 sequence: CASSQVDGADFSEQFF. The CDR3 DNA reads TGTGCCAGCAGCCAAGTCGACGGGGCGGATTTTTCTGAGCAGTTCTTC.